The 18 T cell receptor beta chains listed next were all sequenced from one sample in a study of blood T cells in healthy people across ages. A sample-barcoded 5' primer and a J-beta primer mix were used in a second PCR of roughly 7 to 11 cycles. One entry per CDR3 protein results from TCRdb running MiXCR on the 5' RACE reads. The table has roughly 1.7 million distinct CDR3 sequences, roughly a third seen once. Sequencing input: blood. The receptors derive from a woman in her twenties or thirties in good health.

This clonotype was observed many times. The V and J genes are TRBV29-1 and TRBJ2-1; 7 bases line up with TRBD2. The germline V gene has CDR1 SQVTM and CDR2 ANQGSEA. The CDR3 totals 16 residues. V shed 4 bases, J shed 9 bases, and the junction held 18 bases outside the gene matches. The CDR3: CSVVGEGRIKVSEQFF. In DNA form, the CDR3 reads TGCAGCGTTGTTGGGGAGGGAAGAATAAAAGTATCTGAGCAGTTCTTC.

J is TRBJ1-6 and V is TRBV9; D unclear. CDR1 and CDR2 from the germline V gene are SGDLS and YYNGEE. Deletions cut 3 bases from V and 12 bases from J, with 16 bases between. CDR3 size: 14 residues. The CDR3, as DNA: TGTGCCAGCAGCGCCGGGCACAGCCCATTACCCCTCCACTTT. Translating gives CASSAGHSPLPLHF.

The V and J genes are TRBV27 and TRBJ1-2; weak D call: TRBD1 (5 bases). V was shortened by 4 bases and J by 4 bases, with 13 bases between the two germline ends. Germline V CDR1 and CDR2: MNHEY, SMNVEV (reference sequence). This CDR3 has 14 residues. In DNA, the CDR3 is TGTGCCAGCAGTTCGCTCCCAGGGAGCTATGGCTACACCTTC. Translation: CASSSLPGSYGYTF.

The chain uses TRBV7-7 and TRBJ2-3, with TRBD2 as a possible D gene (6 bases). The CDR3 extends over 15 amino acids. V gave up 6 bases and J gave up 2 bases, with 15 bases separating them. Germline CDR1 and CDR2: SSHAT and FNYEAQ (reference sequence). In nucleotides, the CDR3 is TGTGCCAGCAGTCCGGGCGGGACCCCCACAGATACGCAGTATTTT. Translated: CASSPGGTPTDTQYF.

This clonotype was seen many times. A junction boundary mismatches the germline segment, possibly from a read error. The V and J genes are TRBV20-1 and TRBJ2-5, with a tentative D call TRBD2 (5 bases). The CDR3 has 12 amino acids. The germline CDR1 and CDR2 sequences are DFQATT and SNEGSKA (reference sequence). The CDR3 DNA is TGCAGTGCAAGAGGGAACCAAGAGACCCAGTACTTC. It is translated as CSARGNQETQYF.

This clonotype turned up a few times. The genes are TRBV7-9 and TRBJ2-7; TRBD2 aligns across 13 bases. J gave up 4 bases and V 7 bases, and 1 base lay outside the gene matches. The CDR3 sequence is 13 residues long. Per germline, CDR1 SEHNR and CDR2 FQNEAQ (reference sequence). The CDR3 coding sequence is TGTGCCAGCAAGGGACTAGCGGGGTACGAGCAGTACTTC. Translating gives CASKGLAGYEQYF. The variable domain in full, completed from reference TRBV7-9 and TRBJ2-7, reads DTGVSQNPRHKITKRGQNVTFRCDPISEHNRLYWYRQTLGQGPEFLTYFQNEAQLEKSRLLSDRFSAERPKGSFSTLEIQRTEQGDSAMYLCASKGLAGYEQYFGPGTRLTVT.

A few counts support this clonotype. The genes are TRBV7-9 and TRBJ1-1; D call uncertain. Germline V gene data show CDR1 as SEHNR and CDR2 as FQNEAQ (reference sequence). Trimming stripped 6 bases from V and 5 bases from J, with 10 bases between. The CDR3 covers 12 residues. CDR3 loop: CASSKSLTEAFF. The CDR3 DNA reads TGTGCCAGCAGTAAAAGCCTAACTGAAGCTTTCTTT.

Only a few counts were recorded for this clonotype. The chain uses TRBV6-6 and TRBJ1-1; D possibly corresponds to TRBD1 (5 bases). Trimming shortened V by 6 bases and J by 0 bases, and 8 bases separated the two germline ends. The CDR3 extends over 13 amino acids. Germline-derived CDR1 and CDR2 are MNHNY and SVGAGI (reference sequence). Here the CDR3 reads CASREGMNTEAFF. For the CDR3, the DNA is TGTGCCAGCAGGGAGGGGATGAACACTGAAGCTTTCTTT.

This clonotype came up a few times. The CDR3 protein is CASSGAGTPTPDTQYF. The CDR3 nucleotides are TGTGCCAGCAGTGGTGCGGGTACCCCGACCCCAGATACGCAGTATTTT. The chain joins TRBV28 to TRBJ2-3; maybe TRBD2 (5 bases). Germline-derived CDR1 and CDR2 are MDHEN and SYDVKM. The CDR3 totals 16 residues. V was shortened by 5 bases and J by 4 bases, with 19 bases between the two germline ends.

A remark on this clonotype: A read error may be the cause here, since a much bigger clone is one base away. V and J are TRBV29-1 and TRBJ2-1; D may be TRBD2 (6 bases). CDR1 SQVTM and CDR2 ANQGSEA come from the germline V gene. This CDR3 is built from 15 residues. Trimming pared 3 bases from V and 4 bases from J, leaving 16 bases between. CDR3 nucleotides: TGCAGCGTTGACCGGAGACTGGGGGGATACAATGAGCAGTTCTTC. This encodes CSVDRRLGGYNEQFF.

The V gene is TRBV5-6, the J gene TRBJ1-1, with D possibly being TRBD1 (6 bases). Germline CDR1 reads SGHDT; CDR2 reads YYEEEE. V lost 4 bases to trimming and J lost 4 bases, with 14 bases between them. This CDR3 is 14 amino acids long. CDR3 nucleotide sequence: TGTGCCAGCAGCAGCAGGGAGGGGGTCACTGAAGCTTTCTTT. This sequence encodes CASSSREGVTEAFF. Drawing the rest from reference TRBV5-6 and TRBJ1-1, the complete variable domain is DAGVTQSPTHLIKTRGQQVTLRCSPKSGHDTVSWYQQALGQGPQFIFQYYEEEERQRGNFPDRFSGHQFPNYSSELNVNALLLGDSALYLCASSSREGVTEAFFGQGTRLTVV.

This clonotype was seen a handful of times. The gene calls are TRBV28 and TRBJ2-7; D gene uncertain. Trimming removed 6 bases at V and 3 bases at J, with 9 bases between. The germline V gene encodes CDR1 MDHEN and CDR2 SYDVKM. This CDR3 spans 12 amino acids. CDR3 in DNA: TGTGCCAGCAGAAATCAGGACTACGAGCAGTACTTC. Protein sequence: CASRNQDYEQYF.

This clonotype was observed a few times. The J gene is TRBJ2-5, the V gene TRBV4-1; perhaps TRBD1 as D (6 bases). Germline CDR1 MGHRA, CDR2 YSYEKL. Trimming took 0 bases from V and 5 from J, leaving 16 bases between them. CDR3 length equals 16 residues. The CDR3 here is CASSQDEGGFRETQYF. The CDR3 DNA reads as TGCGCCAGCAGCCAAGATGAAGGGGGATTCCGGGAGACCCAGTACTTC.

This clonotype was seen many times. The rearrangement joins TRBV10-3 to TRBJ2-7; D possibly corresponds to TRBD1 (6 bases). The CDR3 has 14 residues. V lost 8 bases to trimming and J lost 2 bases, with 16 bases between them. The germline V gene has CDR1 ENHRY and CDR2 SYGVKD. As DNA, the CDR3 is TGTGCCATCGGTAACAGGGATACTCCCTACGAGCAGTACTTC. This sequence encodes CAIGNRDTPYEQYF.

The V gene is TRBV29-1, the J gene TRBJ1-1; no clear D. V gave up 4 bases and J gave up 5 bases, with 17 bases separating them. Germline V gene data show CDR1 as SQVTM and CDR2 as ANQGSEA. The CDR3 sequence is 14 residues long. The CDR3 sequence: CSVGRAVSGTEAFF. CDR3 nucleotides: TGCAGCGTTGGGAGGGCGGTATCGGGGACTGAAGCTTTCTTT.

The chain employs TRBV6-6 and TRBJ2-1; D unresolved. The CDR3 length is 18 residues. V was shortened by 0 bases and J by 3 bases, with 18 bases between the two germline ends. Germline lookup yields CDR1 MNHNY and CDR2 SVGAGI (reference sequence). The CDR3 coding sequence is TGTGCCAGCAGTTACTCGATTATTTCAGGAACAAGCTACAATGAGCAGTTCTTC. Encoded protein: CASSYSIISGTSYNEQFF.

This clonotype was detected a few times. The chain has TRBV7-9 and TRBJ2-1; 12 bases map to TRBD2. V gave up 8 bases and J gave up 0 bases; unmatched junction bases: 5. The CDR3 has 16 amino acids. The V gene's germline CDR1 is SEHNR and CDR2 FQNEAQ (reference sequence). CDR3 nucleotide sequence: TGTGCCAGCGCCGGACTAGCGGGGAGCTCCTACAATGAGCAGTTCTTC. This encodes CASAGLAGSSYNEQFF. The variable domain in full, completed from reference TRBV7-9 and TRBJ2-1, reads DTGVSQNPRHKITKRGQNVTFRCDPISEHNRLYWYRQTLGQGPEFLTYFQNEAQLEKSRLLSDRFSAERPKGSFSTLEIQRTEQGDSAMYLCASAGLAGSSYNEQFFGPGTRLTVL.

The chain is built from TRBV24-1 and TRBJ2-1, with a weak D call TRBD1 (5 bases). Trimming took off 7 bases at V and 12 bases at J, with 12 bases between the two ends. Germline assignment: CDR1 KGHDR and CDR2 SFDVKD. The CDR3 spans 11 residues. The CDR3: CATRQGRAQFF. In DNA form, the CDR3 reads TGTGCCACCAGGCAGGGTCGTGCGCAGTTCTTC.